The 8 T cell receptor beta chains listed next were all sequenced from one sample in a study of blood T cell repertoires in COVID-19. Only in-frame clones appear in the TCRdb table, and some are missing; sequencing was by immunoSEQ multiplex PCR. The sample shows 35,000 to 55,000 clones, 69% of them seen only once. The sample was peripheral blood. Receptors originate from a man older than 75 with acute or convalescent COVID-19.

This clone came up many times. This CDR3 is CASSIVDGGQGGQPQHF. The CDR3 DNA reads as TGTGCCAGTAGTATAGTGGACGGGGGACAGGGCGGTCAGCCCCAGCATTTT. The chain combines TRBV19 with TRBJ1-5; 9 positions agree with TRBD1. V was clipped by 1 base and J by 6 bases; unmatched bases: 10. The CDR3 length is 17 residues. From germline, CDR1 is LNHDA and CDR2 SQIVND (reference sequence).

V usage is TRBV5-6 and J usage is TRBJ1-2; TRBD1 might be the D (5 bases). The V gene lost 5 bases and the J gene lost 5 bases, with 13 bases spanning the gap. CDR1 and CDR2 (germline): SGHDT, YYEEEE. This CDR3 comprises 13 residues. The CDR3 sequence: CASRRREGYGYTF. The CDR3 nucleotides read TGTGCCAGCAGAAGGAGGGAGGGGTATGGCTACACCTTC.

This chain connects TRBV14 to TRBJ2-5; 13 bases are a match to TRBD2. Germline loops: CDR1 SGHDN, CDR2 FVKESK. Trimming removed 3 bases from V and 1 base from J; junction bases left unmatched: 8. The CDR3 consists of 18 residues. CDR3 DNA: TGTGCCAGCAGCCATAAATTCGGGACTAGCGGGGCCCAAGAGACCCAGTACTTC. Translating it yields CASSHKFGTSGAQETQYF. The variable domain in full, with the rest retrieved from reference TRBV14 and TRBJ2-5, is EAGVTQFPSHSVIEKGQTVTLRCDPISGHDNLYWYRRVMGKEIKFLLHFVKESKQDESGMPNNRFLAERTGGTYSTLKVQPAELEDSGVYFCASSHKFGTSGAQETQYFGPGTRLLVL.

At least ten counts were recorded for this clone. The chain joins TRBV12-5 to TRBJ1-6; D not certain. V gave up 4 bases and J gave up 4 bases, with 11 bases separating them. The CDR3 runs 15 residues. Germline V gene sequence: CDR1 LGHNT, CDR2 FRNRAP. DNA for the CDR3: TGTGCTAGTGGTTCCGGACTACGATATAATTCACCCCTCCACTTT. It codes for CASGSGLRYNSPLHF.

The sample holds a few counts of this clone. The gene calls are TRBV6-4 and TRBJ2-1, with 10 positions matching TRBD2. V shed 0 bases and J 8 bases; nucleotides not matched to a gene: 10. Germline V gene lookup returns CDR1 MRHNA and CDR2 SNTAGT. This CDR3 has 17 residues. The DNA for the CDR3 is TGTGCCAGCAGTGACTCGGATAGCGGGGGGCCATATCATGAGCAGTTCTTC. Residues: CASSDSDSGGPYHEQFF.

The rearrangement joins TRBV7-8 to TRBJ1-5, with D possibly being TRBD1 (5 bases). There are 16 residues in the CDR3. Per the germline V gene, CDR1 is SGHVS and CDR2 is FQNEAQ. The germline V and J ends were trimmed by 1 base and 2 bases, with 12 bases remaining between them. CDR3 bases: TGTGCCAGCAGCTTAGGTGGGGCGGTTGGCAATCAGCCCCAGCATTTT. Its translation: CASSLGGAVGNQPQHF.

The chain combines TRBV10-3 with TRBJ1-5; the match to TRBD1 covers 9 bases. The trim removed 4 bases at V and 6 bases at J, leaving 4 bases unmatched. The germline gives CDR1 ENHRY, CDR2 SYGVKD. The CDR3 has 14 residues. CDR3 sequence (DNA): TGTGCCATCAGTGGGACAGGGGAGGGTCAGCCCCAGCATTTT. Protein sequence: CAISGTGEGQPQHF.

This chain uses TRBV10-3 with TRBJ2-5; TRBD1 might be the D (6 bases). Trimming shortened V by 3 bases and J by 1 base, and 12 bases separated the two germline ends. This CDR3 spans 15 amino acids. Germline-derived CDR1 and CDR2 are ENHRY and SYGVKD. The CDR3 sequence: CAISDPETGQETQYF. The CDR3 DNA sequence: TGTGCCATCAGTGACCCAGAGACAGGCCAAGAGACCCAGTACTTC.